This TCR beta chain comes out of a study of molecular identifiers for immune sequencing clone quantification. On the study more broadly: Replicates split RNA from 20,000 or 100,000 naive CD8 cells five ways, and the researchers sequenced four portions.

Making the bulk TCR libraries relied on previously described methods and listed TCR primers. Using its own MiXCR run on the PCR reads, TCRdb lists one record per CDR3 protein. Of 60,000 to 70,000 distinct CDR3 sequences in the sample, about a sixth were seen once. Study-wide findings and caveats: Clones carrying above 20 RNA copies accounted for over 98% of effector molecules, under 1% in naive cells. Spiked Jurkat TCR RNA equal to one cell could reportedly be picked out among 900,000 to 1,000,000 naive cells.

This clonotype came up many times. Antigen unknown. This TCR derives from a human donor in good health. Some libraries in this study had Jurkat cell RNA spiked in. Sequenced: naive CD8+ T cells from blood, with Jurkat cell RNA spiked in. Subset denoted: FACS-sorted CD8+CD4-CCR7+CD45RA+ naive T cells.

The chain's CDR3 is CASSPAGPSYEQYF. The CDR3 nucleotides read TGTGCCAGCAGCCCAGCGGGACCCTCCTACGAGCAGTACTTC. The chain carries TRBV27 and TRBJ2-7; 7 bases fit TRBD2. V lost 6 bases to trimming and J lost 0 bases; unmatched junction nucleotides: 5. Germline values: CDR1 MNHEY, CDR2 SMNVEV (reference sequence). The CDR3 spans 14 residues.